A selection of T cell receptor beta chains follows, all from one sample in a study of technical replicates of blood from several donors. Assay: immunoSEQ multiplex PCR; the TCRdb copy retains only in-frame clones and omits some. The sample records approximately 76,000 clones, roughly 97% being singletons. Sequenced input: T cells isolated from PBMCs. These receptors were obtained from a human donor in good health. The CDR3 runs from the conserved cysteine through the conserved F or W.

CASVSPSGEGAFF,TRBV5-6
CASSLGASGTQETQYF,TRBV9
CASSPRGTDNTEAFF,TRBV11-3
CASNNQGGAGEKLFF,TRBV5-1
CASSPSGTGVNSPLHF,TRBV27
CAWGRAWSFF,TRBV30
CAISESTSGVSYNEQFF,TRBV10-3
CASSPRGQATSYEQYF,TRBV11-1
CSRREGDTQYF,TRBV20-1
CASRAGRLNTEAFF,TRBV11-2
CASSSRGRVDTEAFF,TRBV11-2
CASSSNTEPNTQYF,TRBV27
CASSPRQGRHGYTF,TRBV7-8
CSVVGGRGPYEQYF,TRBV29-1
CSVGRVLEAFF,TRBV29-1
CASSLDTKDRASTGELFF,TRBV5-1
CASSNPDTNSYEQYF,TRBV6-5
CAISPGQTLNTEAFF,TRBV10-3
CASSPPPDKVGEKLFF,TRBV19
CATSRDHNTADIQYF,TRBV15
CASRSQGNTDTQYF,TRBV2
CASSIFSAGGRYGYTF,TRBV19
CASSLAATNEKLFF,TRBV5-4